One sample yielded the 30 T cell receptor beta chains listed below, sequenced in a study of T-cell reconstitution after alpha-beta-depleted transplantation in children. Unique molecular identifiers were used to barcode this TCRbeta library. TCRdb reprocessed the PCR reads with MiXCR, giving one entry per CDR3 protein. The sample shows over 400,000 distinct CDR3 sequences, roughly an eighth of them seen only once. The sample consisted of PBMCs from the stem cell graft donor, taken from the stem cell graft. These receptors all stem from a human donor who donated a stem cell graft to a child with combined immunodeficiency.

The chain couples TRBV12-3 or TRBV12-4 to TRBJ2-7; D is undetermined. Trimming cost V 5 bases and J 0 bases, with 5 bases left between them. The CDR3 runs 12 residues. This CDR3 reads CASSQNSYEQYF. The DNA for the CDR3 is TGTGCCAGCAGTCAAAACTCCTACGAGCAGTACTTC.

This clonotype was observed a handful of times. The chain employs TRBV28 and TRBJ2-7, with TRBD1 matching 7 bases. The V and J ends lost 6 bases and 3 bases, in that order; junction bases with no gene match: 11. This CDR3 has 15 amino acids. Germline-derived CDR1 and CDR2 are MDHEN and SYDVKM. The CDR3 protein is CASSPGEGAFYEQYF. The CDR3 DNA follows: TGTGCCAGCAGCCCTGGTGAGGGGGCGTTCTACGAGCAGTACTTC. The full variable domain, completed using reference TRBV28 and TRBJ2-7, is DVKVTQSSRYLVKRTGEKVFLECVQDMDHENMFWYRQDPGLGLRLIYFSYDVKMKEKGDIPEGYSVSREKKERFSLILESASTNQTSMYLCASSPGEGAFYEQYFGPGTRLTVT.

This clonotype was detected only a few times. The V and J genes are TRBV12-3 or TRBV12-4 and TRBJ2-5, with D unclear. The CDR3 runs to 14 residues. Trimming took 5 bases from V and 1 from J, leaving 11 bases between them. The CDR3 region is CASSPTHVQETQYF. The CDR3 region has the DNA TGTGCCAGCAGTCCGACACATGTCCAAGAGACCCAGTACTTC.

This clonotype was observed many times. The chain links TRBV15 to TRBJ2-1; TRBD2 agrees at 13 bases. V shed 8 bases and J 12 bases; nucleotides not matched to a gene: 10. CDR1 LNHNV and CDR2 YYDKDF come from the germline V gene (reference sequence). The CDR3 length is 14 residues. The CDR3 nucleotides are TGTGCCACCGCCTTAGGGACTAGCGGGGATTCGCAGTTCTTC. Amino acids: CATALGTSGDSQFF.

V is TRBV12-3 or TRBV12-4 and J is TRBJ1-6; maybe TRBD1 (5 bases). The CDR3 has 16 residues. V lost 6 bases and J lost 0, with 12 bases in between. CDR3 bases: TGTGCCAGCAGGGGGACGCCTTCCTCCTATAATTCACCCCTCCACTTT. It yields the protein CASRGTPSSYNSPLHF.

This clonotype was observed a few times. The V call is TRBV29-1, the J call TRBJ2-7, with TRBD1 matching over 7 bases. The length of the CDR3 is 13 residues. J was trimmed by 0 bases and V by 6 bases; bases with no gene match: 5. CDR1 SQVTM and CDR2 ANQGSEA come from the germline V gene. CDR3 residues: CSVTGTDSYEQYF. The CDR3 bases are TGCAGCGTAACCGGGACAGACTCCTACGAGCAGTACTTC.

This clonotype was counted at least ten times. The CDR3 DNA sequence: TGTGCCAGCCAGACAGGGTTATACGAGCAGTACTTC. Its translation is CASQTGLYEQYF. This chain links TRBV6-6 with TRBJ2-7, with 7 bases that match TRBD1. The CDR3 totals 12 residues. Germline lookup yields CDR1 MNHNY and CDR2 SVGAGI (reference sequence). The V gene end was trimmed by 8 bases and the J gene end by 4 bases; junction bases not matched to a gene: 5.

This clonotype was recorded many times. CDR3 nucleotide sequence: TGTGCCAGCAGCTTATCCGGGTGGGGGACTCAGCCCCAGCATTTT. Its translation is CASSLSGWGTQPQHF. The rearrangement uses TRBV7-2 and TRBJ1-5, with D possibly TRBD1 on 5 matching bases. CDR3 length: 15 residues. Germline values: CDR1 SGHTA, CDR2 FQGNSA. The V and J ends lost 2 bases and 6 bases respectively, with 14 bases between them.

In this sample, this clonotype turned up a few times. The CDR3 is CASSEFFYDYRNYEQYF. DNA of the CDR3: TGTGCCAGCAGTGAATTCTTCTATGACTACCGTAACTACGAGCAGTACTTC. The chain is built from TRBV25-1 and TRBJ2-7; a possible D gene is TRBD2 (5 bases). The CDR3 is 17 residues long. V lost 1 base and J 3 bases, leaving 19 bases between the germline ends. Germline CDR1 and CDR2: MGHDK and SYGVNS.

The table lists this clonotype with a few counts. This sequence joins TRBV5-1 and TRBJ2-1, with 11 nucleotides matching TRBD1. This CDR3 region has 16 residues. CDR1 is SGHRS, CDR2 YFSETQ, per germline. With V trimmed by 4 bases and J by 0 bases, 3 bases remained unmatched. The CDR3 DNA reads as TGCGCCAGCAGCGGGGGACAGGGGGTCTCCTACAATGAGCAGTTCTTC. Amino acids: CASSGGQGVSYNEQFF.

There are a few counts of this clonotype. This rearrangement joins TRBV7-9 to TRBJ2-1, with TRBD2 identical over 8 bases. Germline V gives CDR1 SEHNR, CDR2 FQNEAQ (reference sequence). The CDR3 is 16 amino acids. With 4 bases clipped from V and 3 bases from J, the junction kept 8 bases outside the gene matches. The chain's CDR3 is CASSSSAGANYNEQFF. Here the CDR3 DNA reads TGTGCCAGCAGCTCCTCAGCGGGGGCTAACTACAATGAGCAGTTCTTC.

This clonotype was detected only a few times. The CDR3 spells CASSDRGDSPLHF. CDR3 coding DNA: TGTGCCAGCAGTGACAGGGGGGATTCACCCCTCCACTTT. The chain combines TRBV6-4 with TRBJ1-6; possibly TRBD1 for D (6 bases). The CDR3 is 13 amino acids. Germline V lookup: CDR1 MRHNA, CDR2 SNTAGT. Between the trimmed V and J ends, which lost 2 bases and 8 bases, there was a span of 7 bases.

This chain connects TRBV30 to TRBJ1-1; D call uncertain. Germline-derived CDR1 and CDR2 are GTSNPN and SVGIG (reference sequence). This CDR3 comprises 13 residues. V lost 4 bases and J lost 9, with 18 bases in between. The CDR3 spells CAWMVWSERKAFF. In nucleotides, the CDR3 is TGTGCCTGGATGGTGTGGTCGGAGAGAAAAGCTTTCTTT.

The rearrangement joins TRBV2 to TRBJ2-1; a possible D gene is TRBD2 (6 bases). The CDR3 covers 16 residues. V was clipped by 2 bases and J by 0 bases, with 11 bases between them. Per germline, CDR1 SNHLY and CDR2 FYNNEI. The CDR3 region has the DNA TGTGCCAGCAGTGAAATTGGGAGGAGCTCCTACAATGAGCAGTTCTTC. Translating it yields CASSEIGRSSYNEQFF.

There are a few counts of this clonotype. This chain connects TRBV7-2 to TRBJ1-4, with 8 bases aligning to TRBD1. This CDR3 is built from 14 residues. V lost 5 bases, J lost 10 bases, and 9 bases stayed unmatched. Germline CDR1 and CDR2: SGHTA and FQGNSA. CDR3 region: CASSPDRGDGKLFF. For the CDR3, the DNA is TGTGCCAGCAGCCCAGACAGGGGCGACGGAAAACTGTTTTTT.

The chain combines TRBV7-9 with TRBJ2-7, with D hard to call. V was pared by 2 bases and J by 5 bases, with 7 bases between. Looked up from germline, CDR1 is SEHNR and CDR2 is FQNEAQ (reference sequence). This CDR3 region has 12 residues. CDR3: CASSLFLDEQYF. The CDR3 DNA reads as TGTGCCAGCAGCTTATTCTTAGACGAGCAGTACTTC.

Concerning this clonotype itself: An end of the junction differs from the germline gene, which may be a read error. The V gene is TRBV5-1, the J gene TRBJ2-1; D unclear. The CDR3 covers 12 residues. Germline CDR1 reads SGHRS; CDR2 reads YFSETQ. The CDR3 reads CASSLGGNGQFF. As DNA, the CDR3 is TGCGCCAGCAGCTTGGGAGGAAATGGGCAGTTCTTC.

V gene TRBV25-1 combines with J gene TRBJ2-7; perhaps TRBD2 as D (6 bases). There are 15 residues in the CDR3. CDR1 and CDR2 (germline): MGHDK, SYGVNS. The V gene lost 1 base and the J gene lost 1 base, with 11 bases spanning the gap. The CDR3 bases are TGTGCCAGCAGTGAATCCGGGACTCCTTCCTACGAGCAGTACTTC. Translating it yields CASSESGTPSYEQYF.

Of note for this clonotype: A junction boundary mismatches the germline segment, possibly from a read error. The gene calls are TRBV29-1 and TRBJ2-1; D might be TRBD2 (6 bases). The germline V gene has CDR1 SQVTM and CDR2 ANQGSEA. This CDR3 comprises 10 residues. The DNA for the CDR3 is TGCAGCGTTACCGGGAGCCCAGGTGTCTTC. Translating it yields CSVTGSPGVF.

This clonotype appeared a few times. V gene TRBV20-1 combines with J gene TRBJ2-3; a possible D gene is TRBD1 (5 bases). There are 14 residues in the CDR3. Trimming took 5 bases from V and 1 from J, leaving 13 bases between them. CDR1 and CDR2 from the germline V gene are DFQATT and SNEGSKA (reference sequence). The CDR3: CSARQPAGTDTQYF. In DNA, the CDR3 is TGCAGTGCTCGACAGCCGGCGGGCACAGATACGCAGTATTTT.

This clonotype was recorded many times. This chain joins TRBV9 and TRBJ2-7; TRBD2 agrees at 14 bases. CDR1 is SGDLS and CDR2 is YYNGEE in the germline V gene. This CDR3 contains 16 residues. Trimming cost V 0 bases and J 4 bases; bases outside gene matches: 3. CDR3 sequence: CASSVGRTSGRYEQYF. CDR3 DNA sequence: TGTGCCAGCAGCGTAGGTCGGACTAGCGGGAGGTACGAGCAGTACTTC.

The chain joins TRBV18 to TRBJ2-7, with 7 bases lining up with TRBD2. Germline V gene sequence: CDR1 KGHSH, CDR2 LQKENI. The CDR3 has 17 amino acids. J was trimmed by 0 bases and V by 3 bases; bases with no gene match: 11. The CDR3 coding sequence is TGTGCCAGCTCACCGCGGGGGAGCGGAGCCAGCTCCTACGAGCAGTACTTC. This encodes CASSPRGSGASSYEQYF.

The V call is TRBV24-1, the J call TRBJ2-7; weak D call: TRBD1 (6 bases). Between the trimmed V and J ends, which lost 5 bases and 3 bases, there was a span of 16 bases. This CDR3 region has 15 residues. Germline CDR1 is KGHDR and CDR2 is SFDVKD. CDR3 residues: CATSGGPGEVYEQYF. The CDR3 DNA reads as TGTGCCACCAGTGGAGGCCCAGGGGAAGTCTACGAGCAGTACTTC.

V is TRBV7-9 and J is TRBJ2-3; D unresolved. The V gene lost 3 bases and the J gene lost 2 bases, with 6 bases spanning the gap. Germline V gives CDR1 SEHNR, CDR2 FQNEAQ (reference sequence). The CDR3 sequence is 13 residues long. As DNA, the CDR3 is TGTGCCAGCAGCTTTCCAAACACAGATACGCAGTATTTT. It codes for CASSFPNTDTQYF.

This clonotype was recorded at least ten times. The rearrangement links TRBV7-9 to TRBJ2-1, with TRBD2 as a possible D gene (6 bases). CDR3 size: 16 residues. CDR1 SEHNR and CDR2 FQNEAQ come from the germline V gene (reference sequence). Trimming took off 4 bases at V and 8 bases at J, with 21 bases between the two ends. The CDR3 region is CASSSFMGGVFYEQFF. The CDR3 DNA is TGTGCCAGCAGCTCGTTCATGGGGGGAGTGTTTTATGAGCAGTTCTTC.

This clonotype was detected ten times or more. J is TRBJ2-7 and V is TRBV28; TRBD1 agrees at 8 bases. This CDR3 is 13 amino acids long. Trimming removed 6 bases from V and 2 bases from J; junction bases left unmatched: 3. Germline V gives CDR1 MDHEN, CDR2 SYDVKM. In nucleotides, the CDR3 is TGTGCCAGCAGGACAGGGGCCGCCTACGAGCAGTACTTC. Encoded protein: CASRTGAAYEQYF.

This clonotype appeared many times. The genes are TRBV7-2 and TRBJ1-1; 9 nucleotides agree with TRBD1. Looked up from germline, CDR1 is SGHTA and CDR2 is FQGNSA. The CDR3 extends over 15 amino acids. J gave up 0 bases and V 4 bases, and 3 bases lay outside the gene matches. The CDR3 sequence: CASSSRTGVNTEAFF. Here the CDR3 DNA reads TGTGCCAGCAGCTCCAGGACAGGGGTGAACACTGAAGCTTTCTTT.

The chain links TRBV6-2 or TRBV6-3 to TRBJ2-3; D uncertain. Trimming removed 0 bases at V and 3 bases at J, with 13 bases between. CDR3 length: 16 amino acids. Looked up from germline, CDR1 is MNHEY and CDR2 is SVGEGT. The CDR3, as DNA: TGTGCCAGCAGTTACTCGACGTCCCCCAGGACAGATACGCAGTATTTT. It translates to CASSYSTSPRTDTQYF.

As regards this clonotype: Sequence at one end of the junction differs from germline and may be a read error. The gene calls are TRBV24-1 and TRBJ2-5, with 13 bases aligning to TRBD2. Per germline, CDR1 KGHDR and CDR2 SFDVKD. The length of the CDR3 is 18 residues. CDR3: CVTSDFGLAGVIGETQYF. The CDR3, as DNA: TGTGTCACCAGTGATTTCGGACTAGCGGGAGTTATCGGGGAGACCCAGTACTTC.

This clonotype turned up a few times. CDR3: CASSLRGPGTGELFF. The CDR3 DNA is TGTGCCAGCAGCTTGAGGGGGCCTGGCACCGGGGAGCTGTTTTTT. V gene TRBV7-3 combines with J gene TRBJ2-2; 7 bases agree with TRBD1. Germline V gene lookup returns CDR1 SGHTA and CDR2 FQGTGA. Trimming at V came to 3 bases and at J to 4 bases, leaving 5 bases not matched to a gene. CDR3 length: 15 amino acids. The complete variable domain, with remaining parts taken from reference TRBV7-3 and TRBJ2-2, reads GAGVSQTPSNKVTEKGKYVELRCDPISGHTALYWYRQSLGQGPEFLIYFQGTGAADDSGLPNDRFFAVRPEGSVSTLKIQRTERGDSAVYLCASSLRGPGTGELFFGEGSRLTVL.